One and the same sample provided the 10 T cell receptor beta chains below, sequenced in a study of OX40 agonist ivuxolimab in advanced cancers. Only in-frame clones appear in the TCRdb table, and some are missing; sequencing was by immunoSEQ multiplex PCR. The table includes tens of thousands of clones, approximately 89% detected once. The specimen comprised CD4+ or CD8+ T cells sorted from blood, sampled in a trial of the OX40 agonist ivuxolimab. Source of these receptors: an adult with an advanced solid tumor such as melanoma, head and neck, liver or kidney cancer.

The chain joins TRBV7-9 to TRBJ1-1; no reliable D call. Germline V CDR1 and CDR2: SEHNR, FQNEAQ (reference sequence). V was cut by 5 bases and J by 0 bases, with 19 bases left in between. This CDR3 region has 17 residues. The CDR3 sequence: CASSPGGWQYMNTEAFF. The CDR3 DNA follows: TGTGCCAGCAGCCCCGGCGGGTGGCAGTATATGAACACTGAAGCTTTCTTT.

V gene TRBV28 combines with J gene TRBJ1-4, with 7 positions matching TRBD1. V trimming: 1 base; J trimming: 7 bases; junction bases outside the gene matches: 9. CDR3 size: 16 residues. CDR1 and CDR2 (germline): MDHEN, SYDVKM. Written as DNA, the CDR3 is TGTGCCAGCAGTTTATTAGGGGGCGAGGGTTCTGAAAAACTGTTTTTT. Protein product: CASSLLGGEGSEKLFF.

Points on this clone: A junction end diverges from the germline sequence, so it may reflect a read error. The chain joins TRBV11-2 to TRBJ1-3; D uncertain. The CDR3 totals 12 residues. Germline V lookup: CDR1 SGHAT, CDR2 FQNNGV. CDR3 region: CASSPEVGPTTF. In nucleotides, the CDR3 is TGTGCCAGCAGCCCAGAGGTAGGGCCAACAACCTTT.

This chain links TRBV10-3 with TRBJ2-5, with D possibly matching TRBD1 (5 bases). V gave up 9 bases and J gave up 3 bases, with 8 bases separating them. The CDR3 covers 11 residues. Germline V lookup: CDR1 ENHRY, CDR2 SYGVKD. CDR3 sequence reads: CAIGQEETQYF. CDR3 in DNA: TGTGCCATAGGACAAGAAGAGACCCAGTACTTC.

This clone was recorded once. The chain recombines TRBV19 with TRBJ2-3; 10 positions agree with TRBD2. Germline-derived CDR1 and CDR2 are LNHDA and SQIVND (reference sequence). V lost 1 base and J lost 5; bases outside the gene matches: 0. The CDR3 length is 14 residues. CDR3 nucleotides: TGTGCCAGTAGTATAGGACTAGCGGGAGATACGCAGTATTTT. Its protein product is CASSIGLAGDTQYF.

Remarks on this clone: As the CDR3 is not closed by the conserved phenylalanine or tryptophan, this likely results from a read error. The chain employs TRBV7-3 and TRBJ1-2; the match to TRBD1 covers 8 bases. Trimming took 5 bases from V and 8 from J; bases not matched to a gene: 10. CDR1 and CDR2 from the germline V gene are SGHTA and FQGTGA. CDR3 length: 14 residues. The CDR3 region is CASSPATGVGGYTL. Written as DNA, the CDR3 is TGTGCCAGCAGCCCAGCGACAGGGGTGGGCGGCTACACCCTC.

The chain employs TRBV5-6 and TRBJ2-1; D not resolved. The CDR3 is made up of 13 amino acids. Germline V CDR1 and CDR2: SGHDT, YYEEEE. The V end lost 4 bases, the J end lost 3 bases, and 8 bases lay between the germline ends. The CDR3 protein is CASSPGRYNEQFF. Written as DNA, the CDR3 is TGTGCCAGCAGCCCTGGACGCTACAATGAGCAGTTCTTC.

The chain has TRBV4-3 and TRBJ2-7; TRBD2 might be the D (5 bases). The CDR3 has 14 residues. Between the trimmed V and J ends, which lost 4 bases and 4 bases, there was a span of 14 bases. CDR1 is LGHNA and CDR2 is YSLEER in the germline V gene. CDR3 protein: CASSRERGLYEQYF. The CDR3 region has the DNA TGCGCCAGCAGCCGGGAGCGAGGGTTGTACGAGCAGTACTTC.

The rearrangement joins TRBV28 to TRBJ2-7; TRBD2 agrees at 9 bases. Germline CDR1 reads MDHEN; CDR2 reads SYDVKM. The CDR3 length is 15 residues. Trimming took 6 bases from V and 4 from J; bases not matched to a gene: 10. The CDR3 is CASSKTSGGRYEQYF. The CDR3 DNA is TGTGCCAGCAGCAAGACTAGCGGAGGTCGATACGAGCAGTACTTC.

V is TRBV30 and J is TRBJ1-2, with unresolved D. Trimming cost V 2 bases and J 7 bases, with 14 bases left between them. Germline assignment: CDR1 GTSNPN and CDR2 SVGIG (reference sequence). CDR3 length equals 13 residues. As DNA, the CDR3 is TGTGCCTGGAGTCTACACTCGGCATCTGGCTACACCTTC. It is translated as CAWSLHSASGYTF.